One sample yielded the 10 T cell receptor beta chains listed below, sequenced in a study of response to subunit inactivated influenza vaccine. MiXCR, run by TCRdb on the RT-PCR reads, gives a single entry per CDR3 protein. The sample consists of about 520,000 distinct CDR3 sequences, about 25% of them appearing once. The source material was CD4+ T cells sorted from PBMCs, sampled 4 to 6 days after vaccination. These receptors were collected from a man aged 50 to 60 who received an inactivated influenza vaccine.

A remark on this clonotype: One end of the junction varies from germline; a read error may be responsible. The chain combines TRBV11-2 with TRBJ1-2; 7 bases are shared with TRBD1. Germline V gene lookup returns CDR1 SGHAT and CDR2 FQNNGV. The CDR3 has 13 residues. In nucleotides, the CDR3 is TGTGCCAGCAGCCCCAGGGACAGAGGGCCTATCTCCTTC. Translated, it gives CASSPRDRGPISF.

This clonotype was observed a few times. This chain uses TRBV15 with TRBJ2-1; possibly TRBD1 for D (6 bases). Germline lookup yields CDR1 LNHNV and CDR2 YYDKDF (reference sequence). With 0 bases removed from V and 7 bases from J, the gap between germline ends came to 16 bases. The CDR3 covers 16 residues. DNA for the CDR3: TGTGCCACCAGCAGAGATTGGGGGCCCGGTTTTAATGAGCAGTTCTTC. Its protein product is CATSRDWGPGFNEQFF.

The sample holds a few counts of this clonotype. This chain joins TRBV12-3 or TRBV12-4 and TRBJ2-7; D is undetermined. CDR3 length: 12 amino acids. V was pared by 3 bases and J by 3 bases, with 6 bases between. The CDR3 loop is CASSFDNYEQYF. The DNA for the CDR3 is TGTGCCAGCAGTTTCGACAACTACGAGCAGTACTTC.

This clonotype was seen a handful of times. The rearrangement uses TRBV20-1 and TRBJ2-1; D may be TRBD1 (6 bases). The CDR3 is made up of 10 amino acids. The germline V gene has CDR1 DFQATT and CDR2 SNEGSKA (reference sequence). CDR3 in amino acids: CRAGDAEQFF. The DNA for the CDR3 is TGCAGAGCAGGGGACGCAGAGCAGTTCTTC.

The rearrangement joins TRBV24-1 to TRBJ2-1; tentative D call: TRBD2 (5 bases). This CDR3 has 19 residues. Trimming removed 3 bases at V and 0 bases at J, with 20 bases between. Looked up from germline, CDR1 is KGHDR and CDR2 is SFDVKD. For the CDR3, the DNA is TGTGCCACCAGTGATGAGGGATCAGCATTATTACGCTCCTACAATGAGCAGTTCTTC. It encodes CATSDEGSALLRSYNEQFF.

There are many counts of this clonotype. The CDR3 region is CSVGETESTDTQYF. The CDR3 nucleotides read TGCAGCGTTGGGGAGACAGAAAGCACAGATACGCAGTATTTT. The V call is TRBV29-1, the J call TRBJ2-3, with D perhaps matching TRBD1 or TRBD2 (5 bases each). The CDR3 contains 14 residues. Per the germline V gene, CDR1 is SQVTM and CDR2 is ANQGSEA. V lost 4 bases and J 0 bases, leaving 11 bases between the germline ends.

This clonotype has only a few counts. V usage is TRBV7-2 and J usage is TRBJ2-7; 10 nucleotides align to TRBD1. This CDR3 has 16 amino acids. Germline assignment: CDR1 SGHTA and CDR2 FQGNSA. J gave up 3 bases and V 0 bases, and 5 bases lay outside the gene matches. CDR3 nucleotides: TGTGCCAGCAGCTTAGCCGGACAGGGGGGATTCTACGAGCAGTACTTC. Amino acids: CASSLAGQGGFYEQYF.

The chain is built from TRBV29-1 and TRBJ2-3; D is unresolved. Germline CDR1 and CDR2: SQVTM and ANQGSEA. The CDR3 is made up of 12 amino acids. Trimming left V 4 bases short and J 2 bases short, with 7 bases between. This chain's CDR3 is CSVAKYTDTQYF. The CDR3 nucleotides are TGCAGCGTTGCTAAGTACACAGATACGCAGTATTTT.

This chain connects TRBV6-2 or TRBV6-3 to TRBJ1-5, with 10 nucleotides matching TRBD1. V gave up 6 bases and J gave up 5 bases; unmatched junction bases: 10. Per the germline V gene, CDR1 is MNHEY and CDR2 is SVGEGT. The CDR3 is 16 residues long. CDR3 sequence reads: CASRRDRTGGDQPQHF. The CDR3 DNA reads as TGTGCCAGCAGAAGGGACCGGACAGGGGGGGATCAGCCCCAGCATTTT.

V is TRBV7-9 and J is TRBJ2-1; 8 bases agree with TRBD1. CDR3 length equals 17 residues. V lost 1 base to trimming and J lost 5 bases; unmatched junction nucleotides: 10. Germline CDR1 is SEHNR and CDR2 is FQNEAQ (reference sequence). CDR3 region: CASSLGLYDRGHNEQFF. In nucleotides, the CDR3 is TGTGCCAGCAGCTTAGGCCTCTATGACAGGGGACACAATGAGCAGTTCTTC.